This TCR beta chain was sequenced during a study of blood T cell repertoires in COVID-19 (dated by TCRdb to 2020 to 2022). Study-level background: Collaborator samples came from the United States, Italy and Spain and covered acute and convalescent phases of COVID-19. The material from the prospective study consisted of cDNA or gDNA derived from T cells, B-cell-depleted T cells, or PBMCs. Subjects who had been exposed to COVID-19, were actively infected with it, or had recovered from it provided the deeply sampled blood TCRbeta repertoires that made up the dataset. The repertoires were released in a freely available public database intended as a resource for research on the immune response to SARS-CoV-2. The samples were drawn from the first 160 participants of the ongoing ImmuneRACE study and from 1,254 subjects provided by 6 global collaborators. Sample metadata almost always included a de-identified subject ID, COVID-19 status, age in years and sex. Where available, HLA class I and class II types were taken from metadata supplied by the sample provider and were not determined by assay-based typing.

The germline V gene provides CDR1 KGHSH and CDR2 LQKENI. Inclusive of the bounding cysteine and phenylalanine, the CDR3 is 15 residues long. The only DNA kept is the CDR3, 45 bases in frame from the first base. The germline ends are 19 bases apart after V is trimmed by 4 bases and J by 6 bases. Whole blood was collected in K2EDTA tubes by collaborating institutions according to the institutions' own protocols. For TCRbeta analysis, collaborator samples were shipped as frozen whole blood, as isolated PBMCs, or as DNA extracted from either sample type. Study-wide conclusions, independent of this receptor: How much clinical and demographic metadata was included differed by source and by participant, and the metadata was provided uncurated.

About this clone itself: The specificity of this receptor is unknown. No much larger clone exists at a distance of one base, and base qualities are not known.

The immunoSEQ Assay, a bias-controlled multiplex PCR, was used to amplify TCRbeta CDR3 regions from genomic DNA. In the source study's methods: The number of nucleated cells in each sample was estimated by amplification of reference gene primers within the assay. Sequence reads were collapsed and filtered to measure the absolute abundance of every unique TCRbeta CDR3 rearrangement. For each sample, productive Simpson clonality was calculated by taking the square root of Simpson's diversity index across productive rearrangements. Held by TCRdb, this immuneACCESS table contains in-frame sequences only and omits some clones. Under half of the omission traces to an unresolved V gene where checked; the cause of the rest is unknown. The V and J calls and clone size come from that table; D and trimming were worked out from the DNA. Here the sample has roughly 76,000 clones; roughly 87% occur a single time. The top ten clones comprise 8.3% of the sample.

The V gene is TRBV18 and the J gene is TRBJ2-7; the D gene is perhaps TRBD1, from 6 matching bases. This clonotype was obtained from a man between 25 and 39 years old with acute or convalescent COVID-19. The sequenced sample consisted of peripheral blood. Here the CDR3 is given as CASSRTDSLGFEQYF. The DNA sequence follows: TGTGCCAGCTCACGAACGGACAGCCTGGGGTTCGAGCAGTACTTC.